The 27 T cell receptor beta chains reported below all come from one sample, sequenced in a study of blood T cell repertoires in COVID-19. Libraries were prepared by immunoSEQ multiplex PCR; TCRdb keeps only in-frame clonotypes and omits some of them. Of roughly 150,000 clones listed, 80% to 90% are singletons. The sequencing input was peripheral blood. Receptors were obtained from a woman aged 55 to 70 with active COVID-19.

This clone has just one count. The rearrangement links TRBV4-3 to TRBJ2-1; 11 bases line up with TRBD2. The CDR3 spans 16 residues. V lost 4 bases and J lost 6; bases outside the gene matches: 8. The germline gives CDR1 LGHNA, CDR2 YSLEER. The CDR3 protein is CASSLGLAGGTNEQFF. The CDR3 nucleotides are TGCGCCAGCAGCCTAGGTCTAGCGGGAGGTACCAATGAGCAGTTCTTC.

The chain couples TRBV6-1 to TRBJ2-5; no definite D call. Germline V CDR1 and CDR2: MNHNS, SASEGT. The CDR3 is made up of 13 amino acids. V was shortened by 3 bases and J by 5 bases, with 10 bases between the two germline ends. The CDR3 DNA reads TGTGCCAGCAGTGATGATGAGATGGAGACCCAGTACTTC. Protein sequence: CASSDDEMETQYF.

The V and J genes are TRBV27 and TRBJ2-7; 7 bases line up with TRBD1. V gave up 3 bases and J gave up 3 bases; unmatched junction bases: 2. The CDR3 has 13 amino acids. Germline V gene sequence: CDR1 MNHEY, CDR2 SMNVEV (reference sequence). CDR3 in amino acids: CASSLGTDYEQYF. For the CDR3, the DNA is TGTGCCAGCAGTTTGGGGACAGACTACGAGCAGTACTTC.

The V and J genes are TRBV2 and TRBJ1-2; possibly TRBD1 for D (5 bases). CDR1 and CDR2 from the germline V gene are SNHLY and FYNNEI. CDR3 length: 14 amino acids. The V gene lost 0 bases and the J gene lost 8 bases, with 13 bases spanning the gap. CDR3 loop: CASSEARQGKGYTF. The CDR3 DNA reads TGTGCCAGCAGTGAAGCTCGGCAGGGAAAGGGCTACACCTTC.

A remark on this clone: Germline and junction disagree at one end, which may indicate a read error. J is TRBJ2-7 and V is TRBV20-1, with TRBD2 matching over 11 bases. This CDR3 spans 10 amino acids. Germline V gives CDR1 DFQATT, CDR2 SNEGSKA (reference sequence). The chain's CDR3 is CSVDTGLADF. The CDR3 DNA reads as TGCAGTGTTGATACGGGACTAGCGGATTTC.

V gene TRBV5-4 combines with J gene TRBJ2-7, with 8 bases fitting TRBD1. The CDR3 is 14 amino acids. V lost 4 bases, J lost 2 bases, and 5 bases stayed unmatched. Germline CDR1 and CDR2: SGHNT and YYREEE (reference sequence). CDR3 in amino acids: CASSPGTGPYEQYF. The CDR3 DNA follows: TGTGCCAGCAGCCCTGGGACAGGACCCTACGAGCAGTACTTC.

V is TRBV7-6 and J is TRBJ2-1, with 14 bases that match TRBD2. The CDR3 is 16 residues long. The junction had 7 bases not matched to a gene; V was cut back by 5 bases and J by 7 bases. The germline CDR1 and CDR2 sequences are SGHVS and FNYEAQ. Written as DNA, the CDR3 is TGTGCCAGCAGCCCCCGACTAGCGGGAGGGGGTAATGAGCAGTTCTTC. Protein sequence: CASSPRLAGGGNEQFF.

The rearrangement uses TRBV6-5 and TRBJ2-7; a possible D gene is TRBD2 (7 bases). In germline, CDR1 is MNHEY, CDR2 SVGAGI. This CDR3 is built from 15 residues. V lost 2 bases, J lost 1 base, and 12 bases lay in between. This CDR3 is CASSYGGGRSYEQYF. CDR3 nucleotides: TGTGCCAGCAGTTACGGGGGGGGGCGTTCCTACGAGCAGTACTTC.

The V call is TRBV28, the J call TRBJ1-1; D possibly corresponds to TRBD1 (5 bases). The CDR3 sequence is 13 residues long. V lost 6 bases to trimming and J lost 11 bases, with 19 bases between them. Germline CDR1 and CDR2: MDHEN and SYDVKM. The CDR3 region has the DNA TGTGCCAGCAGCCGATATACGGGGGGTCGGGCTTTCTTT. This sequence encodes CASSRYTGGRAFF.

The chain carries TRBV10-3 and TRBJ2-7; the match to TRBD2 covers 8 bases. Germline trimming cut 3 bases from V and 4 bases from J; bases unmatched to any gene: 14. The CDR3 length is 17 residues. The germline CDR1 and CDR2 sequences are ENHRY and SYGVKD. The CDR3 reads CAISDARPLRGEYEQYF. The CDR3 nucleotides read TGTGCCATCAGTGATGCTCGTCCGTTGCGGGGGGAATACGAGCAGTACTTC.

The gene calls are TRBV11-2 and TRBJ2-5, with D possibly being TRBD2 (6 bases). The CDR3 loop spans 14 amino acids. Deletions cut 5 bases from V and 3 bases from J, with 13 bases between. Germline CDR1 and CDR2: SGHAT and FQNNGV. The DNA of the CDR3 is TGTGCCAGCAGCCCCCAGCGGGCAAAAGAGACCCAGTACTTC. This sequence encodes CASSPQRAKETQYF.

This sequence joins TRBV18 and TRBJ2-7; TRBD2 matches 10 bases. Germline V gene lookup returns CDR1 KGHSH and CDR2 LQKENI. V lost 3 bases to trimming and J lost 6 bases; unmatched junction nucleotides: 14. The CDR3 is 17 residues long. In DNA form, the CDR3 reads TGTGCCAGCTCACCTCGTTCTAGCGGGAGTTCTAGTGCCGAGCAGTACTTC. It yields the protein CASSPRSSGSSSAEQYF.

The chain combines TRBV5-1 with TRBJ2-3; 7 nucleotides agree with TRBD2. The V and J ends lost 4 bases and 5 bases, in that order; junction bases with no gene match: 10. CDR1 SGHRS and CDR2 YFSETQ come from the germline V gene. There are 15 residues in the CDR3. This CDR3 reads CASSVRLAARDTQYF. Written as DNA, the CDR3 is TGCGCCAGCAGCGTCAGACTAGCAGCACGAGATACGCAGTATTTT.

The chain recombines TRBV28 with TRBJ1-4; 8 nucleotides match TRBD1. V dropped 11 bases and J dropped 8; count of bases not matched to a gene: 13. CDR1 and CDR2 (germline): MDHEN, SYDVKM. The CDR3 contains 14 residues. The CDR3, as DNA: TGTGCCGGTAAGCAACGAGGGACAGGAGAAAAACTGTTTTTT. This gives the protein CAGKQRGTGEKLFF.

The table lists this clone with a count of one. The chain carries TRBV3-1 (or the pseudogene TRBV3-2) and TRBJ1-1, with D possibly being TRBD1 (5 bases). CDR3 length: 16 amino acids. The germline V gene has CDR1 LGHDT and CDR2 YNNKEL (reference sequence). V lost 3 bases, J lost 1 base, and 15 bases lay in between. CDR3 DNA: TGTGCCAGCAGCCAGGGACTTAAATCCCGGAACACTGAAGCTTTCTTT. As protein: CASSQGLKSRNTEAFF.

V is TRBV27 and J is TRBJ2-7; 8 positions agree with TRBD2. This CDR3 has 14 residues. The germline V gene encodes CDR1 MNHEY and CDR2 SMNVEV (reference sequence). V shed 2 bases and J 2 bases; nucleotides not matched to a gene: 2. The CDR3 loop is CASSLAGGPYEQYF. CDR3 in DNA: TGTGCCAGCAGTTTAGCGGGAGGACCCTACGAGCAGTACTTC.

V and J are TRBV5-1 and TRBJ2-7; TRBD1 agrees at 9 bases. CDR3 length: 15 amino acids. The V and J ends lost 1 base and 0 bases, in that order; junction bases with no gene match: 2. Germline-derived CDR1 and CDR2 are SGHRS and YFSETQ. This chain's CDR3 is CASSLSTGGSYEQYF. The CDR3 DNA is TGCGCCAGCAGCTTGTCGACAGGGGGCTCCTACGAGCAGTACTTC.

The rearrangement links TRBV7-2 to TRBJ2-5, with 13 bases aligning to TRBD2. With 5 bases clipped from V and 3 bases from J, the junction kept 9 bases outside the gene matches. This CDR3 has 17 residues. Germline CDR1 is SGHTA and CDR2 is FQGNSA. The CDR3 loop is CASSTGLAGLREETQYF. Written as DNA, the CDR3 is TGTGCCAGCAGCACGGGACTAGCGGGGTTGCGGGAAGAGACCCAGTACTTC.

The rearrangement links TRBV7-2 to TRBJ2-2; a weak D match, TRBD1 (6 bases). Trimming removed 2 bases from V and 1 base from J, with 17 bases in between. Germline lookup yields CDR1 SGHTA and CDR2 FQGNSA. The CDR3 has 18 residues. For the CDR3, the DNA is TGTGCCAGCAGCTTAATCCAAATGGGACACCGGAACACCGGGGAGCTGTTTTTT. This translates into CASSLIQMGHRNTGELFF. The full variable domain, in which reference TRBV7-2 and TRBJ2-2 provide the parts outside the CDR3, is GAGVSQSPSNKVTEKGKDVELRCDPISGHTALYWYRQSLGQGLEFLIYFQGNSAPDKSGLPSDRFSAERTGGSVSTLTIQRTQQEDSAVYLCASSLIQMGHRNTGELFFGEGSRLTVL.

This chain connects TRBV5-1 to TRBJ2-5; 7 bases align to TRBD2. Germline CDR1 SGHRS, CDR2 YFSETQ. This CDR3 is 14 amino acids long. V lost 2 bases, J lost 5 bases, and 6 bases stayed unmatched. The CDR3 reads CASSFSSGGETQYF. CDR3 sequence (DNA): TGCGCCAGCAGCTTCTCGTCCGGGGGGGAGACCCAGTACTTC.

The rearrangement joins TRBV5-1 to TRBJ1-1; 7 nucleotides align to TRBD1. Germline-derived CDR1 and CDR2 are SGHRS and YFSETQ. The CDR3 covers 15 residues. Unmatched junction bases numbered 12, after V lost 7 bases and J lost 3 bases. The CDR3 is CASGFQQGRDTEAFF. Written as DNA, the CDR3 is TGCGCCAGCGGATTCCAACAGGGGCGGGACACTGAAGCTTTCTTT.

V usage is TRBV3-1 (or the pseudogene TRBV3-2) and J usage is TRBJ1-5; 7 nucleotides match TRBD1. CDR1 and CDR2 (germline): LGHDT, YNNKEL (reference sequence). V shed 2 bases and J 2 bases; nucleotides not matched to a gene: 0. This CDR3 comprises 14 residues. As DNA, the CDR3 is TGTGCCAGCAGCCAAACAGGGGGCAATCAGCCCCAGCATTTT. It translates to CASSQTGGNQPQHF.

This sequence joins TRBV18 and TRBJ2-2; weak D call: TRBD1 (6 bases). Germline assignment: CDR1 KGHSH and CDR2 LQKENI. This CDR3 spans 14 amino acids. The germline V and J ends were trimmed by 3 bases and 5 bases, with 10 bases remaining between them. The CDR3 nucleotides are TGTGCCAGCTCACCCGGACAGTTGACCGGGGAGCTGTTTTTT. Its translation is CASSPGQLTGELFF.

The V call is TRBV28, the J call TRBJ1-5; D is uncertain. Germline values: CDR1 MDHEN, CDR2 SYDVKM. V dropped 4 bases and J dropped 4 bases, with 5 bases sitting between them. The CDR3 consists of 12 residues. The CDR3 DNA is TGTGCCAGCAGTTCCGGGAATCAGCCCCAGCATTTT. Translated: CASSSGNQPQHF. Full variable domain (missing parts from reference TRBV28 and TRBJ1-5): DVKVTQSSRYLVKRTGEKVFLECVQDMDHENMFWYRQDPGLGLRLIYFSYDVKMKEKGDIPEGYSVSREKKERFSLILESASTNQTSMYLCASSSGNQPQHFGDGTRLSIL.

The chain recombines TRBV2 with TRBJ1-5, with D unresolved. V lost 10 bases and J lost 5, with 18 bases in between. Germline V gives CDR1 SNHLY, CDR2 FYNNEI. The CDR3 spans 14 residues. In nucleotides, the CDR3 is TGTGCCACTAATAGCCGGGGTAGGGATCAGCCCCAGCATTTT. Translation gives CATNSRGRDQPQHF.

The chain carries TRBV29-1 and TRBJ1-3, with D unclear. Germline V lookup: CDR1 SQVTM, CDR2 ANQGSEA. This CDR3 has 14 amino acids. V gave up 3 bases and J gave up 0 bases, with 9 bases separating them. This chain's CDR3 is CSVDSGISGNTIYF. The CDR3 DNA sequence: TGCAGCGTTGATTCGGGAATCTCTGGAAACACCATATATTTT. Full variable domain (missing parts from reference TRBV29-1 and TRBJ1-3): SAVISQKPSRDICQRGTSLTIQCQVDSQVTMMFWYRQQPGQSLTLIATANQGSEATYESGFVIDKFPISRPNLTFSTLTVSNMSPEDSSIYLCSVDSGISGNTIYFGEGSWLTVV.

This clone was found once. This chain joins TRBV6-6 and TRBJ1-1; 8 bases fit TRBD1. The V and J ends lost 8 bases and 1 base, in that order; junction bases with no gene match: 9. Germline V CDR1 and CDR2: MNHNY, SVGAGI (reference sequence). CDR3 size: 15 residues. CDR3 sequence reads: CASSPAGGRNTEAFF. CDR3 nucleotides: TGTGCCAGCTCCCCCGCAGGGGGCCGGAACACTGAAGCTTTCTTT.